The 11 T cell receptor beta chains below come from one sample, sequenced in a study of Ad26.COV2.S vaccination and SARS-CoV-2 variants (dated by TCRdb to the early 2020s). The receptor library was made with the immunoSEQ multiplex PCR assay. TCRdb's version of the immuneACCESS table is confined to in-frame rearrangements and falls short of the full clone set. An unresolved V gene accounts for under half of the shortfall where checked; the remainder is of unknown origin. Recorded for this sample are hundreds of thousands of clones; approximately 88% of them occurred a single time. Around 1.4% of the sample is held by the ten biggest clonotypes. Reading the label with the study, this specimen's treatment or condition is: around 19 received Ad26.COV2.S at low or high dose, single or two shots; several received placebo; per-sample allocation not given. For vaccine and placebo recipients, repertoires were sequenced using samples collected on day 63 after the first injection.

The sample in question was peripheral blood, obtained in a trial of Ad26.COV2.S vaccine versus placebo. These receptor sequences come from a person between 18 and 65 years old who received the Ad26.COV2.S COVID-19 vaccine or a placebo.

CDR3 loop: CASSPRARETQYF. The CDR3 DNA reads TGCGCCAGCAGTCCCCGGGCACGGGAGACCCAGTACTTC. This chain joins TRBV23-1 and TRBJ2-5, with D uncertain. TRBV23-1 is assigned to the ORF class and has an uncertain function. V was clipped by 4 bases and J by 5 bases, with 11 bases between them. CDR3 length equals 13 residues.

In DNA, the CDR3 is TGTGCCAGCAGATTCGGGACAGGGAATTCACCCCTCCACTTT. Translating it yields CASRFGTGNSPLHF. The J gene is TRBJ1-6, the V gene TRBV27; 9 bases agree with TRBD1. Germline trimming cut 6 bases from V and 7 bases from J; bases unmatched to any gene: 4. The CDR3 has 14 residues. Germline CDR1 and CDR2: MNHEY and SMNVEV (reference sequence).

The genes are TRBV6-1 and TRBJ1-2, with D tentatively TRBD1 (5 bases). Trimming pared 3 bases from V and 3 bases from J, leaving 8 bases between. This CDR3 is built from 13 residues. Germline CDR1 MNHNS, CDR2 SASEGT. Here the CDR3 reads CASSEVGDYGYTF. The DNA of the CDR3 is TGTGCCAGCAGTGAGGTGGGGGACTATGGCTACACCTTC.

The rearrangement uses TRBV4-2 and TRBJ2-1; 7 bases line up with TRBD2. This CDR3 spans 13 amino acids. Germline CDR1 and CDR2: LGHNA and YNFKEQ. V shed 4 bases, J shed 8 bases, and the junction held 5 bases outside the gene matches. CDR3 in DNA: TGTGCCAGCAGCCTAGCGGGTGGGGATGAGCAGTTCTTC. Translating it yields CASSLAGGDEQFF.

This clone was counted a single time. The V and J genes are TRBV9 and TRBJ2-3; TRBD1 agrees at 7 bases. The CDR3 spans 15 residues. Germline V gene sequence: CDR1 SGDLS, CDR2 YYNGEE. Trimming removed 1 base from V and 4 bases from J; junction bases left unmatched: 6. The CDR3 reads CASSVPRQGADTQYF. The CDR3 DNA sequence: TGTGCCAGCAGCGTACCCCGACAGGGTGCAGATACGCAGTATTTT.

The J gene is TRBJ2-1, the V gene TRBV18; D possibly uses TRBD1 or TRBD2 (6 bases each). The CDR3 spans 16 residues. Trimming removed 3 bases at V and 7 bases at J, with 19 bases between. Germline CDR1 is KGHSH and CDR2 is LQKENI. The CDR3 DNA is TGTGCCAGCTCACCGAGGGGGGAGGCCCGAACTAATGAGCAGTTCTTC. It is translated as CASSPRGEARTNEQFF. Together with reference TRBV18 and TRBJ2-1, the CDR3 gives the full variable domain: NAGVMQNPRHLVRRRGQEARLRCSPMKGHSHVYWYRQLPEEGLKFMVYLQKENIIDESGMPKERFSAEFPKEGPSILRIQQVVRGDSAAYFCASSPRGEARTNEQFFGPGTRLTVL.

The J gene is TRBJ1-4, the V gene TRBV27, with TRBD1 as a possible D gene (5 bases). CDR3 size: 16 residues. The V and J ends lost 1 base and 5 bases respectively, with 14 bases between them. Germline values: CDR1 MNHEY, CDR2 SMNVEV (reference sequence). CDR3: CASSLWAGTGNEKLFF. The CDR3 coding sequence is TGTGCCAGCAGTTTATGGGCCGGGACGGGGAATGAAAAACTGTTTTTT.

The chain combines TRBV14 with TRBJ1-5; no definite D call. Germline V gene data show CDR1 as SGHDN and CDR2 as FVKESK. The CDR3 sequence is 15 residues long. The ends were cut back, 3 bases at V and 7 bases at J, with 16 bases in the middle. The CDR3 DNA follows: TGTGCCAGCAGCCAGAAGCTAGGCGGAGGACAGCCCCAGCATTTT. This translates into CASSQKLGGGQPQHF.

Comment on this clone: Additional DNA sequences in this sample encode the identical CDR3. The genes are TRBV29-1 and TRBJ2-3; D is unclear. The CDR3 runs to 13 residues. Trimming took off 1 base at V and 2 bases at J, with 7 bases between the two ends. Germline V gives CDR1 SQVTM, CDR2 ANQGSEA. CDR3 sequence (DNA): TGCAGCGTTGAAGGCCGGGCCACAGATACGCAGTATTTT. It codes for CSVEGRATDTQYF.

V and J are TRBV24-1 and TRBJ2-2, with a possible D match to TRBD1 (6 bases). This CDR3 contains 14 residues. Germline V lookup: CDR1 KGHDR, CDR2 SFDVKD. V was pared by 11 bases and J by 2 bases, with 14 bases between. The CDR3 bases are TGTGCCAACTCACCGGGACACAACACCGGGGAGCTGTTTTTT. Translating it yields CANSPGHNTGELFF.

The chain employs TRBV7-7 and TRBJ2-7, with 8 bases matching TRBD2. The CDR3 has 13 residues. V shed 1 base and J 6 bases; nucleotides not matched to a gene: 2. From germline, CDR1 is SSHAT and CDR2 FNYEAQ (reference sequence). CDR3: CASSLDGRGEQYF. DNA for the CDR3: TGTGCCAGCAGCTTAGACGGGAGGGGCGAGCAGTACTTC.